A selection of T cell receptor beta chains follows, all from one sample in a study of blood T cell repertoires in COVID-19. Repertoires were generated with immunoSEQ multiplex PCR, while TCRdb's copy carries only in-frame clones and drops some. The table includes around 89,000 clones, roughly nine tenths detected once. Sequencing was carried out using peripheral blood. These receptors originate from a man between 50 and 59 years old with acute or convalescent COVID-19. The CDR3 runs from the conserved cysteine through the conserved F or W. D genes are given only for firm matches. For some rows the clone size is stated as once, few or many, or as a class when expanded; others skip it.

d_call: TRBD1; v_call: TRBV2; j_call: TRBJ2-7; clone_size: .; cdr3_nt: TGTGCCAGCAGTAGGGGACAGGGGGCGGGCGAGCAGTACTTC; cdr3_aa: CASSRGQGAGEQYF
d_call: TRBD1; v_call: TRBV30; j_call: TRBJ2-2; clone_size: .; cdr3_nt: TGTGCCTGGAGTAAGGGGGCCACCGGGGAGCTGTTTTTT; cdr3_aa: CAWSKGATGELFF
d_call: .; v_call: TRBV5-6; j_call: TRBJ2-2; clone_size: .; cdr3_nt: TGTGCCAGCAGCTTGTTACAGCTCGTGGCCGGGGAGCTGTTTTTT; cdr3_aa: CASSLLQLVAGELFF
d_call: TRBD2; v_call: TRBV5-1; j_call: TRBJ2-5; clone_size: .; cdr3_nt: TGCGCCAGCAGTTCCGGGACTAGCGTAGAGACCCAGTACTTC; cdr3_aa: CASSSGTSVETQYF
d_call: TRBD1; v_call: TRBV7-9; j_call: TRBJ2-3; clone_size: .; cdr3_nt: TGTGCCAGCCAAATGTCGGGCACTTGGACAGGGGATACGCAGTATTTT; cdr3_aa: CASQMSGTWTGDTQYF
d_call: .; v_call: TRBV28; j_call: TRBJ1-5; clone_size: .; cdr3_nt: TGTGCCAGCAGTCTCCACTATAATAATCAGCCCCAGCATTTT; cdr3_aa: CASSLHYNNQPQHF
d_call: TRBD1; v_call: TRBV3-1/TRBV3-2; j_call: TRBJ1-1; clone_size: .; cdr3_nt: TGTGCCAGCAGCCATTCCGACAGGGTCACTGAAGCTTTCTTT; cdr3_aa: CASSHSDRVTEAFF
d_call: .; v_call: TRBV3-1/TRBV3-2; j_call: TRBJ2-7; clone_size: .; cdr3_nt: TGTGCCAGCAGCCAAGTTTCGGGTGAGCAGTACTTC; cdr3_aa: CASSQVSGEQYF
d_call: TRBD1; v_call: TRBV25-1; j_call: TRBJ1-4; clone_size: .; cdr3_nt: TGTGCCAGCAGTGGGTCGGGACAGCCCCTTGAAAAACTGTTTTTT; cdr3_aa: CASSGSGQPLEKLFF
d_call: TRBD1; v_call: TRBV5-1; j_call: TRBJ1-1; clone_size: .; cdr3_nt: TGCGCCAGCAGCGTGACAGGGAGGTCGTTCACTGAAGCTTTCTTT; cdr3_aa: CASSVTGRSFTEAFF
d_call: TRBD1; v_call: TRBV9; j_call: TRBJ1-5; clone_size: once; cdr3_nt: TGTGCCAGCAGCAAAGGACAGGGGGGGCCCAGGGCGCCCCAGCATTTT; cdr3_aa: CASSKGQGGPRAPQHF
d_call: .; v_call: TRBV11-2; j_call: TRBJ2-3; clone_size: once; cdr3_nt: TGTGCCAGCAGCCGACGCGGGGTTAGCACAGATACGCAGTATTTT; cdr3_aa: CASSRRGVSTDTQYF
d_call: TRBD1; v_call: TRBV18; j_call: TRBJ2-7; clone_size: .; cdr3_nt: TGTGCCAGCTCACAACAGGGGCGAGACGAGCAGTACTTC; cdr3_aa: CASSQQGRDEQYF
d_call: .; v_call: TRBV30; j_call: TRBJ1-1; clone_size: .; cdr3_nt: TGTGCCTGGAGTCGAGTGACTGAAGCTTTCTTT; cdr3_aa: CAWSRVTEAFF
d_call: .; v_call: TRBV7-9; j_call: TRBJ1-6; clone_size: .; cdr3_nt: TGTGCCAGCAGCTTAGGCGGGGCTTCCAATTCACCCCTCCACTTT; cdr3_aa: CASSLGGASNSPLHF
d_call: .; v_call: TRBV3-1/TRBV3-2; j_call: TRBJ2-3; clone_size: once; cdr3_nt: TGTGCCAGCAGCCCGACCCAAGGCCAGCCGGGTTACGATACGCAGTATTTT; cdr3_aa: CASSPTQGQPGYDTQYF
d_call: .; v_call: TRBV27; j_call: TRBJ2-7; clone_size: .; cdr3_nt: TGTGCCAGCAGTTTAGCGGGTCCCTACGAGCAGTACTTC; cdr3_aa: CASSLAGPYEQYF
d_call: TRBD1; v_call: TRBV12-3/TRBV12-4; j_call: TRBJ1-2; clone_size: .; cdr3_nt: TGTGCCAGCAGCTTAAGGGACAGGTATGGCTACACCTTC; cdr3_aa: CASSLRDRYGYTF
d_call: TRBD2; v_call: TRBV7-9; j_call: TRBJ2-7; clone_size: .; cdr3_nt: TGTGCCAGCAGCCGGCGGGAGTTATCCTACGAGCAGTACTTC; cdr3_aa: CASSRRELSYEQYF
d_call: .; v_call: TRBV14; j_call: TRBJ1-1; clone_size: .; cdr3_nt: TGTGCCAGCAGCCAAAACGTACTTATGAACACTGAAGCTTTCTTT; cdr3_aa: CASSQNVLMNTEAFF
d_call: .; v_call: TRBV27; j_call: TRBJ1-2; clone_size: .; cdr3_nt: TGTGCCAGCAGCCAAGCCCCCGGACTAAACTATGGCTACACCTTC; cdr3_aa: CASSQAPGLNYGYTF
d_call: .; v_call: TRBV5-1; j_call: TRBJ1-1; clone_size: once; cdr3_nt: TGCGCCAGCAGCTTGGGTGAAGCCACTGAAGCTTTCTTT; cdr3_aa: CASSLGEATEAFF
d_call: .; v_call: TRBV28; j_call: TRBJ1-1; clone_size: .; cdr3_nt: TGTGCCAGCAGACATCACCAGTCGGGGATTGAAGCTTTCTTT; cdr3_aa: CASRHHQSGIEAFF
d_call: TRBD1; v_call: TRBV9; j_call: TRBJ1-3; clone_size: .; cdr3_nt: TGTGCCAGCAGCGGACAGGGGCTGGGCGGAAACACCATATATTTT; cdr3_aa: CASSGQGLGGNTIYF
d_call: .; v_call: TRBV20-1; j_call: TRBJ1-3; clone_size: .; cdr3_nt: TGCAGTGCTAGCTTTTTGAACACCATATATTTT; cdr3_aa: CSASFLNTIYF
d_call: TRBD1; v_call: TRBV5-1; j_call: TRBJ1-6; clone_size: .; cdr3_nt: TGCGCCAGCAGACCTCACCAGGGGGATTTTAATTCACCCCTCCACTTT; cdr3_aa: CASRPHQGDFNSPLHF
d_call: TRBD1; v_call: TRBV30; j_call: TRBJ2-6; clone_size: .; cdr3_nt: TGTGCCTGGAGTACCAAACCGGGACAGGGCAGCTCTGGGGCCAACGTCCTGACTTTC; cdr3_aa: CAWSTKPGQGSSGANVLTF
d_call: TRBD1; v_call: TRBV3-1/TRBV3-2; j_call: TRBJ1-2; clone_size: .; cdr3_nt: TGTGCCGTAGGGACAGATTATGGCTACACCTTC; cdr3_aa: CAVGTDYGYTF
d_call: TRBD2; v_call: TRBV5-1; j_call: TRBJ2-5; clone_size: few; cdr3_nt: TGCGCCAGCAGCCCCATCGGGGGGGAGACCCAGTACTTC; cdr3_aa: CASSPIGGETQYF
d_call: TRBD1; v_call: TRBV6-5; j_call: TRBJ1-3; clone_size: .; cdr3_nt: TGTGCCAGCAGCTTAACAGGGGTCGGAAACACCATATATTTT; cdr3_aa: CASSLTGVGNTIYF
d_call: TRBD2; v_call: TRBV6-1; j_call: TRBJ2-1; clone_size: .; cdr3_nt: TGTGCCAGCAGTGAAGCGGTTTGGGGGCTAGCGGGAGTCAATGAGCAGTTCTTC; cdr3_aa: CASSEAVWGLAGVNEQFF
d_call: .; v_call: TRBV9; j_call: TRBJ1-2; clone_size: .; cdr3_nt: TGTGCCAGCAGCGTAGGTGGGCTGGAGGCGCTTAACTATGGCTACACCTTC; cdr3_aa: CASSVGGLEALNYGYTF
d_call: TRBD2; v_call: TRBV28; j_call: TRBJ2-3; clone_size: .; cdr3_nt: TGTGCCAGCAGTTTGCCGATGGGGGGGTTTGCAGCAGATACGCAGTATTTT; cdr3_aa: CASSLPMGGFAADTQYF
d_call: .; v_call: TRBV7-2; j_call: TRBJ2-3; clone_size: .; cdr3_nt: TGTGCCAGCAGCCAAACCTACACAGATACGCAGTATTTT; cdr3_aa: CASSQTYTDTQYF
d_call: TRBD2; v_call: TRBV30; j_call: TRBJ2-7; clone_size: .; cdr3_nt: TGTGCCTGGAGTGTACGGAACGGGGGGGCCTACGAGCAGTACTTC; cdr3_aa: CAWSVRNGGAYEQYF
d_call: TRBD1; v_call: TRBV19; j_call: TRBJ2-7; clone_size: .; cdr3_nt: TGTGCCAGTAAGTCAACAGGGGACGCCTACGAGCAGTACTTC; cdr3_aa: CASKSTGDAYEQYF
d_call: .; v_call: TRBV3-1/TRBV3-2; j_call: TRBJ1-2; clone_size: .; cdr3_nt: TGTGCCAGCAGTCCAGGGGCTTACTATGGCTACACCTTC; cdr3_aa: CASSPGAYYGYTF
d_call: TRBD1; v_call: TRBV19; j_call: TRBJ2-1; clone_size: .; cdr3_nt: TGTGCTACCACCTTTGGGGACAGGTACCACAATGAGCAGTTCTTC; cdr3_aa: CATTFGDRYHNEQFF
d_call: .; v_call: TRBV6-1; j_call: TRBJ1-2; clone_size: .; cdr3_nt: TGTGCCAGCAGTGAAGTCCGCCGGGTAGAGGGAGACACCTTC; cdr3_aa: CASSEVRRVEGDTF
d_call: .; v_call: TRBV6-1; j_call: TRBJ1-5; clone_size: few; cdr3_nt: TGTGCCAGCAGTGAGCAGACGGGGCAGCCCCAGCATTTT; cdr3_aa: CASSEQTGQPQHF
d_call: .; v_call: TRBV6-5; j_call: TRBJ1-1; clone_size: .; cdr3_nt: TGTGCCAGCAGAACCGGGACTAAGAACACTGAAGCTTTCTTT; cdr3_aa: CASRTGTKNTEAFF
d_call: .; v_call: TRBV7-8; j_call: TRBJ2-1; clone_size: .; cdr3_nt: TGTGCCAGCAGCTTAGCGGGGGCTGTGGTCAATGAGCAGTTCTTC; cdr3_aa: CASSLAGAVVNEQFF
d_call: .; v_call: TRBV29-1; j_call: TRBJ1-2; clone_size: .; cdr3_nt: TGCAGCGTTGGAGAGCAGGGGTATGGCTACACCTTC; cdr3_aa: CSVGEQGYGYTF
d_call: TRBD2; v_call: TRBV4-1; j_call: TRBJ2-3; clone_size: .; cdr3_nt: TGCGCCAGCAGCCCTGCAACAAGCGGGGGCCGGGCAGATACGCAGTATTTT; cdr3_aa: CASSPATSGGRADTQYF
d_call: .; v_call: TRBV3-1/TRBV3-2; j_call: TRBJ1-1; clone_size: .; cdr3_nt: TGTGCCAGCAGCCAATATATCCTGAACACTGAAGCTTTCTTT; cdr3_aa: CASSQYILNTEAFF
d_call: TRBD1; v_call: TRBV5-6; j_call: TRBJ1-2; clone_size: .; cdr3_nt: TGTGCCAGCAGCTTAATGGGCACAGGGGACTATGGCTACACCTTC; cdr3_aa: CASSLMGTGDYGYTF
d_call: TRBD1; v_call: TRBV30; j_call: TRBJ1-2; clone_size: .; cdr3_nt: TGTGCCGGAGGGGACAGGGACTATGGCTACACCTTC; cdr3_aa: CAGGDRDYGYTF
d_call: .; v_call: TRBV28; j_call: TRBJ1-3; clone_size: once; cdr3_nt: TGTGCCAGCAGACACAGGAACACCATATATTTT; cdr3_aa: CASRHRNTIYF
d_call: TRBD1; v_call: TRBV4-2; j_call: TRBJ2-3; clone_size: .; cdr3_nt: TGTGCCAGCAGCCAAGAACTAAGGACAGGGGGGCGGACAGATACGCAGTATTTT; cdr3_aa: CASSQELRTGGRTDTQYF
d_call: .; v_call: TRBV6-5; j_call: TRBJ1-2; clone_size: .; cdr3_nt: TGTGCCAGCACCGAGGGAATGTCTAACTATGGCTACACCTTC; cdr3_aa: CASTEGMSNYGYTF
d_call: TRBD1; v_call: TRBV7-3; j_call: TRBJ2-1; clone_size: few; cdr3_nt: TGTGCCAGCAGCCCTGATCAGGGGGCGCGTGAGCAGTTCTTC; cdr3_aa: CASSPDQGAREQFF
d_call: TRBD1; v_call: TRBV27; j_call: TRBJ1-5; clone_size: few; cdr3_nt: TGTGCCAGCAGTCAAACTGTAGGGACAGGGGGCAATCAGCCCCAGCATTTT; cdr3_aa: CASSQTVGTGGNQPQHF
d_call: TRBD2; v_call: TRBV6-4; j_call: TRBJ2-3; clone_size: .; cdr3_nt: TGTGCCAGCAGTGACGGGACTAGCGCCGCAGATACGCAGTATTTT; cdr3_aa: CASSDGTSAADTQYF
d_call: .; v_call: TRBV28; j_call: TRBJ1-1; clone_size: .; cdr3_nt: TGTGCCAGCAGTGTGTGGCAGACAGCGAACACTGAAGCTTTCTTT; cdr3_aa: CASSVWQTANTEAFF
d_call: .; v_call: TRBV5-1; j_call: TRBJ1-2; clone_size: .; cdr3_nt: TGCGCCAGCAGCTTGGGACAGGACGCTGGCTACACCTTC; cdr3_aa: CASSLGQDAGYTF